A single sample gave rise to the 27 T cell receptor beta chains below, sequenced in a study of a mutant IDH1 vaccine in newly diagnosed glioma. Time point indicated: week 5, during vaccination. Topical imiquimod accompanied each vaccine dose, which consisted of 300 ug of mutant IDH1 20-mer peptide. Which antigens these TCRs recognize remains unknown. The table came from immunoSEQ multiplex PCR; TCRdb's copy has only in-frame clones and leaves some out. The sample contains some 36,000 clones, roughly 81% of which appear only once. The input for sequencing was PBMCs, taken from a glioma patient whose treatment included an IDH1 peptide vaccine. Receptor source: a middle-aged man with glioma.

Only one count was recorded for this clone. The genes are TRBV7-2 and TRBJ2-1; unclear D gene. The CDR3 covers 15 residues. With 1 base removed from V and 6 bases from J, the gap between germline ends came to 13 bases. Germline V gene data show CDR1 as SGHTA and CDR2 as FQGNSA. CDR3 protein: CASSLDAGAGNEQFF. CDR3 DNA: TGTGCCAGCAGCTTAGACGCCGGAGCTGGCAATGAGCAGTTCTTC.

V gene TRBV6-1 combines with J gene TRBJ2-3, with 9 bases matching TRBD2. The V gene end was trimmed by 0 bases and the J gene end by 5 bases; junction bases not matched to a gene: 6. This CDR3 spans 16 amino acids. Germline V gives CDR1 MNHNS, CDR2 SASEGT. The CDR3 DNA reads TGTGCCAGCAGTGAAGCGTTGAGTAGCGGGGGAGATACGCAGTATTTT. It specifies CASSEALSSGGDTQYF.

By share, this clone ranks as medium-sized (0.01 to 0.1%). V and J are TRBV6-1 and TRBJ2-7; 13 nucleotides agree with TRBD2. The ends lost 1 base at V and 4 bases at J; junction bases unmatched: 1. CDR1 is MNHNS, CDR2 SASEGT, per germline. The CDR3 runs to 15 residues. CDR3: CASSEGTSGGYEQYF. CDR3 nucleotides: TGTGCCAGCAGTGAAGGGACTAGCGGGGGTTACGAGCAGTACTTC.

The chain links TRBV18 to TRBJ1-1; the D is unclear. Germline CDR1 KGHSH, CDR2 LQKENI. This CDR3 is built from 12 residues. V was pared by 1 base and J by 7 bases, with 7 bases between. CDR3 sequence (DNA): TGTGCCAGCTCACCACGGAGGAATGAAGCTTTCTTT. Translated, it gives CASSPRRNEAFF.

The gene calls are TRBV9 and TRBJ1-2; D unclear. The CDR3 covers 14 residues. The germline gives CDR1 SGDLS, CDR2 YYNGEE. Between the trimmed V and J ends, which lost 0 bases and 3 bases, there was a span of 9 bases. The CDR3, as DNA: TGTGCCAGCAGCGTAGGAGGGTACGACTATGGCTACACCTTC. It specifies CASSVGGYDYGYTF.

A few counts support this clone. The J gene is TRBJ1-1, the V gene TRBV29-1; D is perhaps TRBD1 (5 bases). Per the germline V gene, CDR1 is SQVTM and CDR2 is ANQGSEA. V lost 5 bases to trimming and J lost 3 bases, with 13 bases between them. The CDR3 is 13 amino acids. CDR3 coding DNA: TGCAGCGTTTCCGAGGGGAGGGACACTGAAGCTTTCTTT. Residues: CSVSEGRDTEAFF.

The chain joins TRBV11-3 to TRBJ2-3, with a weak D call TRBD1 (5 bases). Germline CDR1 is SGHNT and CDR2 is YENEEA. The CDR3 spans 13 residues. Trimming stripped 4 bases from V and 6 bases from J, with 11 bases between. The CDR3 nucleotides are TGTGCCAGCAGCTCACGACAGCAGGATACGCAGTATTTT. This encodes CASSSRQQDTQYF.

The V and J genes are TRBV7-9 and TRBJ1-2; D not certain. The CDR3 extends over 14 amino acids. Trimming stripped 2 bases from V and 7 bases from J, with 14 bases between. CDR1 SEHNR and CDR2 FQNEAQ come from the germline V gene (reference sequence). CDR3 residues: CASSLNGLDTGYTF. In DNA form, the CDR3 reads TGTGCCAGCAGCTTAAACGGTCTCGATACTGGCTACACCTTC.

V and J are TRBV7-6 and TRBJ2-7, with D perhaps being TRBD1 or TRBD2 (5 bases each). Germline V gene lookup returns CDR1 SGHVS and CDR2 FNYEAQ. The CDR3 has 13 residues. The V gene lost 4 bases and the J gene lost 5 bases, with 12 bases spanning the gap. This CDR3 reads CASSWDQFDEQYF. The CDR3, as DNA: TGTGCCAGCAGCTGGGACCAGTTCGACGAGCAGTACTTC.

The V and J genes are TRBV5-6 and TRBJ2-5; possible D gene TRBD1, 7 bases. V lost 2 bases and J 1 base, leaving 12 bases between the germline ends. CDR1 is SGHDT and CDR2 is YYEEEE in the germline V gene. This CDR3 spans 15 amino acids. The CDR3 region is CASSFPGGSQETQYF. The CDR3 nucleotides are TGTGCCAGCAGCTTCCCAGGGGGGTCCCAAGAGACCCAGTACTTC.

The rearrangement links TRBV7-8 to TRBJ2-7, with D unclear. CDR1 SGHVS and CDR2 FQNEAQ come from the germline V gene. The V end lost 4 bases, the J end lost 0 bases, and 13 bases lay between the germline ends. CDR3 length equals 15 residues. Written as DNA, the CDR3 is TGTGCCAGCAGCTACCGGACGTCCAGCTCCTACGAGCAGTACTTC. This encodes CASSYRTSSSYEQYF.

The gene calls are TRBV15 and TRBJ1-4; D gene ambiguous. The germline V and J ends were trimmed by 3 bases and 8 bases, with 13 bases remaining between them. Germline V gene data show CDR1 as LNHNV and CDR2 as YYDKDF (reference sequence). This CDR3 comprises 14 residues. The CDR3: CATSSVTKGEKLFF. The CDR3 DNA reads TGTGCCACCAGCAGTGTAACTAAAGGGGAAAAACTGTTTTTT. The full variable domain, rest sourced from reference TRBV15 and TRBJ1-4, is DAMVIQNPRYQVTQFGKPVTLSCSQTLNHNVMYWYQQKSSQAPKLLFHYYDKDFNNEADTPDNFQSRRPNTSFCFLDIRSPGLGDTAMYLCATSSVTKGEKLFFGSGTQLSVL.

This clone is a singleton in its sample. This chain links TRBV27 with TRBJ1-2; weak D call: TRBD1 (5 bases). V lost 6 bases, J lost 4 bases, and 18 bases lay in between. Germline CDR1 MNHEY, CDR2 SMNVEV (reference sequence). This CDR3 comprises 15 residues. CDR3: CASSRRGSDRYGYTF. For the CDR3, the DNA is TGTGCCAGCAGCCGCCGGGGCTCTGATCGCTATGGCTACACCTTC.

The V and J genes are TRBV2 and TRBJ2-1; weak D call: TRBD1 (6 bases). The CDR3 covers 12 residues. V gave up 5 bases and J gave up 8 bases, with 10 bases separating them. Germline V lookup: CDR1 SNHLY, CDR2 FYNNEI. CDR3 residues: CASSPTGYEQFF. The CDR3 DNA reads TGTGCCAGCAGTCCAACAGGGTATGAGCAGTTCTTC.

The chain links TRBV5-6 to TRBJ2-7; TRBD1 is a possible D gene (6 bases). V was clipped by 2 bases and J by 5 bases, with 8 bases between them. The CDR3 consists of 12 residues. Germline V gene data show CDR1 as SGHDT and CDR2 as YYEEEE. The CDR3, as DNA: TGTGCCAGCAGCTTTGGACAGAACGAGCAGTACTTC. It translates to CASSFGQNEQYF.

The chain has TRBV2 and TRBJ1-6; D not certain. The V and J ends lost 5 bases and 2 bases respectively, with 10 bases between them. Per the germline V gene, CDR1 is SNHLY and CDR2 is FYNNEI. The CDR3 is 15 amino acids. CDR3 protein: CASSFSGAYNSPLHF. Written as DNA, the CDR3 is TGTGCCAGCAGTTTTAGTGGGGCCTATAATTCACCCCTCCACTTT.

This chain joins TRBV7-8 and TRBJ1-4, with TRBD1 matching over 7 bases. Germline V gene lookup returns CDR1 SGHVS and CDR2 FQNEAQ. After removal of 3 bases from V and 10 bases from J, the junction contained 8 bases not matched to a gene. This CDR3 spans 14 amino acids. The CDR3 here is CASSLDRNRGKLFF. CDR3 DNA sequence: TGTGCCAGCAGCTTGGACAGGAACCGGGGAAAACTGTTTTTT.

Only one count was recorded for this clone. The chain joins TRBV15 to TRBJ1-5; D is perhaps TRBD1 (6 bases). This CDR3 contains 15 residues. Per germline, CDR1 LNHNV and CDR2 YYDKDF (reference sequence). Trimming left V 0 bases short and J 6 bases short, with 12 bases between. In nucleotides, the CDR3 is TGTGCCACCAGCAGAGATAGGGGGGGAGGTCAGCCCCAGCATTTT. Translating it yields CATSRDRGGGQPQHF.

J is TRBJ2-7 and V is TRBV5-1, with TRBD2 matching over 9 bases. Germline V lookup: CDR1 SGHRS, CDR2 YFSETQ. The V gene end was trimmed by 0 bases and the J gene end by 3 bases; junction bases not matched to a gene: 1. The CDR3 length is 14 residues. CDR3 DNA: TGCGCCAGCAGCTTGGTTAGCGGGAGCTACGAGCAGTACTTC. This encodes CASSLVSGSYEQYF.

The chain couples TRBV19 to TRBJ2-2; 7 bases line up with TRBD2. The CDR3 is made up of 17 amino acids. V was pared by 6 bases and J by 6 bases, with 16 bases of the junction left unmatched. Germline CDR1 is LNHDA and CDR2 is SQIVND (reference sequence). CDR3 sequence reads: CASSPEGGQLHSGELFF. In DNA, the CDR3 is TGTGCCAGTAGCCCGGAGGGAGGGCAGCTCCACTCCGGGGAGCTGTTTTTT.

V usage is TRBV19 and J usage is TRBJ2-1; D is undetermined. Germline loops: CDR1 LNHDA, CDR2 SQIVND (reference sequence). V gave up 1 base and J gave up 8 bases, with 9 bases separating them. The CDR3 extends over 13 amino acids. Here the CDR3 reads CASSIAEADEQFF. In DNA form, the CDR3 reads TGTGCCAGTAGTATAGCAGAAGCCGATGAGCAGTTCTTC. The variable domain in full, completed from reference TRBV19 and TRBJ2-1, reads DGGITQSPKYLFRKEGQNVTLSCEQNLNHDAMYWYRQDPGQGLRLIYYSQIVNDFQKGDIAEGYSVSREKKESFPLTVTSAQKNPTAFYLCASSIAEADEQFFGPGTRLTVL.

This clone was counted a single time. The rearrangement links TRBV7-2 to TRBJ1-2; unclear D gene. Trimming removed 1 base from V and 4 bases from J, with 10 bases in between. In germline, CDR1 is SGHTA, CDR2 FQGNSA. The CDR3 consists of 14 residues. The CDR3 region has the DNA TGTGCCAGCAGCTTAGTCACACTCGGCTATGGCTACACCTTC. It is translated as CASSLVTLGYGYTF.

This chain joins TRBV4-1 and TRBJ2-1; 10 nucleotides align to TRBD2. The CDR3 extends over 15 amino acids. The V segment lost 0 bases and the J segment 8 bases; nucleotides outside the gene matches: 4. CDR1 is MGHRA and CDR2 is YSYEKL in the germline V gene. The CDR3 protein is CASSQDYSGGYEQFF. The DNA of the CDR3 is TGCGCCAGCAGCCAAGATTATAGCGGGGGGTATGAGCAGTTCTTC.

The rearrangement joins TRBV2 to TRBJ2-3; D not resolved. V lost 2 bases, J lost 1 base, and 7 bases lay in between. This CDR3 comprises 14 residues. Germline V gene data show CDR1 as SNHLY and CDR2 as FYNNEI. Here the CDR3 DNA reads TGTGCCAGCAGTGAACAGGCGCGCACAGATACGCAGTATTTT. The encoded protein is CASSEQARTDTQYF.

The gene calls are TRBV10-3 and TRBJ2-7; possibly TRBD1 for D (5 bases). Germline V CDR1 and CDR2: ENHRY, SYGVKD. The V gene lost 4 bases and the J gene lost 5 bases, with 9 bases spanning the gap. CDR3 length equals 12 residues. This chain's CDR3 is CAISVRVDEQYF. The CDR3 region has the DNA TGTGCCATCAGTGTCAGGGTTGACGAGCAGTACTTC.

The chain uses TRBV15 and TRBJ2-5; D is unclear. V lost 0 bases to trimming and J lost 2 bases, with 10 bases between them. CDR1 and CDR2 from the germline V gene are LNHNV and YYDKDF (reference sequence). The CDR3 is 15 residues long. The CDR3 DNA reads TGTGCCACCAGCAGAGATAGAATCTCTCAAGAGACCCAGTACTTC. It yields the protein CATSRDRISQETQYF.

This clone was counted only a few times. V usage is TRBV27 and J usage is TRBJ1-4; perhaps TRBD1 as D (5 bases). The CDR3 extends over 15 amino acids. Germline V gene data show CDR1 as MNHEY and CDR2 as SMNVEV (reference sequence). V lost 6 bases to trimming and J lost 0 bases, with 11 bases between them. CDR3 region: CASSYGGATNEKLFF. CDR3 DNA sequence: TGTGCCAGCAGCTATGGGGGTGCAACTAATGAAAAACTGTTTTTT. Drawing the rest from reference TRBV27 and TRBJ1-4, the complete variable domain is EAQVTQNPRYLITVTGKKLTVTCSQNMNHEYMSWYRQDPGLGLRQIYYSMNVEVTDKGDVPEGYKVSRKEKRNFPLILESPSPNQTSLYFCASSYGGATNEKLFFGSGTQLSVL.